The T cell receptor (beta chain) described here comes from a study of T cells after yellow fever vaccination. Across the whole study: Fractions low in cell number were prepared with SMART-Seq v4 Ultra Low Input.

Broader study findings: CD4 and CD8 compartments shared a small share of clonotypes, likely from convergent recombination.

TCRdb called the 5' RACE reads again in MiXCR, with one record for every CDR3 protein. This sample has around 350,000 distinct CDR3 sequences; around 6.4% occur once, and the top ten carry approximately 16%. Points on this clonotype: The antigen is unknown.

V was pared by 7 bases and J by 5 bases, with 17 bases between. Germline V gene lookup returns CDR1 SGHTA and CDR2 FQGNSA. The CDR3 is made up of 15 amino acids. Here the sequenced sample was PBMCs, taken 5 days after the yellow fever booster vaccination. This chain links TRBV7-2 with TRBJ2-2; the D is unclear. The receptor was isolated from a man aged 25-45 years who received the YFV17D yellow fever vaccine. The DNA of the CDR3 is TGTGCCAGCACCCCAGTTTACAGACAAACCGGGGAGCTGTTTTTT. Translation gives CASTPVYRQTGELFF.